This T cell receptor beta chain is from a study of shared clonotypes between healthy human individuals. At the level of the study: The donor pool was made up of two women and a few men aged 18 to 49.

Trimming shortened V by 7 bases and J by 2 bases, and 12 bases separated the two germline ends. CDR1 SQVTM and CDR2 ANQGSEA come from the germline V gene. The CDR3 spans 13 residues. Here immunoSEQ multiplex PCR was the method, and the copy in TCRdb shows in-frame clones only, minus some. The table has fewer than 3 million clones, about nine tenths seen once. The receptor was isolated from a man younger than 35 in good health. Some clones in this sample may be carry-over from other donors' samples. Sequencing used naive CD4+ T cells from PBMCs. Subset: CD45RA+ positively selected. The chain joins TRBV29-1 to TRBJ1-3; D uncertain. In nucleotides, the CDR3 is TGCAGCGCCGTCCGGGGTACTGGAAACACCATATATTTT. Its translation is CSAVRGTGNTIYF.